This T cell receptor (beta chain) is drawn from a study of blood T cell repertoires in COVID-19 (dated by TCRdb to between 2020 and 2021). Broadly, across the study: Samples covering the acute and convalescent phases of COVID-19 were provided by collaborators in the United States, Italy and Spain. The prospective study material was composed of cDNA or gDNA derived from T cells, B-cell-depleted T cells, or PBMCs. The samples were drawn from the first 160 participants of the ongoing ImmuneRACE study and from 1,254 subjects provided by 6 global collaborators. HLA class I and class II types, where available, came from metadata supplied by the sample provider rather than from assay-based typing. The sample metadata nearly always contained a de-identified subject ID, COVID-19 status, age in years and sex. The repertoires were released in a freely available public database intended as a resource for research on the immune response to SARS-CoV-2. Subjects who had been exposed to COVID-19, were actively infected with it, or had recovered from it provided the deeply sampled blood TCRbeta repertoires that made up the dataset.

The immunoSEQ Assay, a bias-controlled multiplex PCR, was used to amplify TCRbeta CDR3 regions from genomic DNA. The published analysis was carried out like this. The number of nucleated cells in each sample was estimated from the amplification of reference gene primers within the assay. To quantify the absolute abundance of each unique TCRbeta CDR3 rearrangement, sequence reads were collapsed and filtered. Productive Simpson clonality was computed per sample as the square root of Simpson's diversity index over productive rearrangements. TCRdb obtained this table from immuneACCESS and retained in-frame rearrangements with V and J assigned. These tables miss some clones; where compared with another copy, unresolved V genes account for less than half of the shortfall, and the remainder is unexplained. V and J calls and clone size are copied from that table; D and trimming were computed from the DNA. For this sample there are about 140,000 clones; roughly 80% appear just once. The ten largest account for around 6.2% of the sample.

In this sample, this clone turned up a few times. Its antigen remains unidentified. Per-base qualities were not stored, and no clone one base away is much larger. The study at large found these results: Clinical and demographic metadata were provided uncurated, with the amount varying by source and participant.

Participants in the prospective study were aged roughly 18 to 100 years, lived in 20 to 25 United States geographic areas, and enrolled through a virtual design. In the prospective study, participants were assigned to cohorts based on the clinical history participants reported in a screening survey and a study questionnaire. ImmuneRACE Cohort 3 recovered participants were defined by two consecutive negative NP/OP PCR tests, healthcare professional clearance, or symptom resolution. In the prospective study, whole blood, serum and a nasopharyngeal or oropharyngeal swab were collected from each participant by mobile phlebotomists. Participants in the prospective study had the option to provide additional blood draws and questionnaires over a roughly two-month period. Before DNA extraction, blood samples from the prospective study were shipped at room temperature or frozen. Sequencing was done on a sample of PBMCs or T cells enriched from blood (not recorded which). The clonotype was recovered from a woman aged 40 to 50 who had recovered from COVID-19.

The CDR3 protein sequence reads: CASRRLDNEKLFF. The DNA reads as follows: TGTGCCAGCCGGCGGCTTGATAATGAAAAACTGTTTTTT. The V and J segments used are TRBV12-3 or TRBV12-4 and TRBJ1-4; no D segment can be confidently identified. The V and J ends are trimmed by 8 bases and 4 bases, leaving 11 bases between them. The CDR3 measures 13 amino acids from cysteine to phenylalanine. Only CDR3 DNA remains: 39 bases, in frame from the first base.